This T cell receptor beta chain was sequenced for a study of T cells after yellow fever vaccination. The wider study: Fractions with few cells were prepared using SMART-Seq v4 Ultra Low Input. Study-wide findings and caveats: Boosting was followed by the reappearance of most primary-vaccination clones (around 95% CD4, roughly 90% CD8). A small proportion of clonotypes was detected in both the CD4 and CD8 compartments.

The CDR3 extends over 12 amino acids. V dropped 2 bases and J dropped 4 bases, with 6 bases sitting between them. CDR1 and CDR2 (germline): LNHNV, YYDKDF (reference sequence). TCRdb re-derived calls from the 5' RACE reads in MiXCR, one entry per CDR3 protein. Of about 210,000 distinct CDR3 sequences listed, 6.7% were seen once; the top ten hold 1% to 1.2%. A note on this clonotype: As yet, its antigen is unknown.

Material: CD4+ T cells sorted from PBMCs, obtained on the day of the yellow fever booster vaccination. The TCR was taken from a man between 25 and 39 years old who received the YFV17D yellow fever vaccine. The chain employs TRBV15 and TRBJ2-7; TRBD1 is a possible D gene (6 bases). The CDR3: CATSRQGYEQYF. For the CDR3, the DNA is TGTGCCACCAGCAGACAGGGGTACGAGCAGTACTTC.